These 22 T cell receptor beta chains originate from one sample sequenced in a study of vaccination effects on CD4 cells after COVID-19. The protocol was immunoSEQ multiplex PCR, while the TCRdb copy is restricted to in-frame clones and leaves out a portion. The sample yields about 22,000 clones, over 70% seen once. Antigen-specific CD4+ T cell clonotypes were called by their expansion after viral peptide-pool culture in ViraFEST. When around 9 days of culture had elapsed, CD4+ T cells were isolated. This person's SARS-CoV-2 infection, confirmed by PCR, occurred between March and December 2020. These receptors have no known antigen. Specimen: CD4+ T cells from PBMCs cultured with a peptide pool, collected before COVID-19 vaccination. These receptors all come from a human donor who had a prior SARS-CoV-2 infection.

The rearrangement uses TRBV30 and TRBJ1-5, with a tentative D call TRBD1 (6 bases). The CDR3 sequence is 14 residues long. Germline V CDR1 and CDR2: GTSNPN, SVGIG (reference sequence). V lost 4 bases, J lost 6 bases, and 16 bases lay in between. CDR3 protein: CAWTSTDRTQPQHF. The CDR3 DNA reads TGTGCCTGGACTTCCACCGACAGGACTCAGCCCCAGCATTTT. The variable domain in full, completed from reference TRBV30 and TRBJ1-5, reads SQTIHQWPATLVQPVGSPLSLECTVEGTSNPNLYWYRQAAGRGLQLLFYSVGIGQISSEVPQNLSASRPQDRQFILSSKKLLLSDSGFYLCAWTSTDRTQPQHFGDGTRLSIL.

V gene TRBV7-3 combines with J gene TRBJ1-1, with a possible D match to TRBD1 (5 bases). The CDR3 is 15 residues long. Trimming pared 3 bases from V and 3 bases from J, leaving 14 bases between. Germline V gene lookup returns CDR1 SGHTA and CDR2 FQGTGA. The CDR3 bases are TGTGCCAGCAGCTTGATGGCAGGGAGGGACACTGAAGCTTTCTTT. Its protein product is CASSLMAGRDTEAFF.

The genes are TRBV5-1 and TRBJ1-2; 12 bases fit TRBD1. V lost 3 bases and J lost 8; bases outside the gene matches: 11. CDR1 is SGHRS and CDR2 is YFSETQ in the germline V gene. The CDR3 is 16 residues long. In nucleotides, the CDR3 is TGCGCCAGCAGCTCTGGCGGGGACAGGGGGCTAAGAGGCTACACCTTC. This codes for CASSSGGDRGLRGYTF.

The V call is TRBV6-5, the J call TRBJ2-1; D ambiguous. Germline lookup yields CDR1 MNHEY and CDR2 SVGAGI. The CDR3 has 16 residues. The V end lost 2 bases, the J end lost 6 bases, and 17 bases lay between the germline ends. CDR3 amino acids: CASSYGAVYWGNEQFF. The CDR3 DNA is TGTGCCAGCAGTTACGGTGCGGTTTATTGGGGCAATGAGCAGTTCTTC.

The chain has TRBV11-3 and TRBJ2-1; D might be TRBD2 (5 bases). Looked up from germline, CDR1 is SGHNT and CDR2 is YENEEA. Trimming pared 0 bases from V and 10 bases from J, leaving 22 bases between. This CDR3 contains 17 residues. The DNA of the CDR3 is TGTGCCAGCAGCTTAGAAGAGGAGGCCCCGGGATTTGGGGAGCAGTTCTTC. Amino acid sequence: CASSLEEEAPGFGEQFF.

The V gene is TRBV5-5, the J gene TRBJ2-3, with 11 bases identical to TRBD1. Germline CDR1 SGHKS, CDR2 YYEKEE (reference sequence). This CDR3 is 16 amino acids long. V dropped 3 bases and J dropped 3; count of bases not matched to a gene: 6. CDR3: CASSSTGQGGTDTQYF. The CDR3, as DNA: TGTGCCAGCAGCTCCACGGGACAGGGGGGAACAGATACGCAGTATTTT.

J is TRBJ2-2 and V is TRBV7-2; 8 bases are a match to TRBD1. CDR1 is SGHTA and CDR2 is FQGNSA in the germline V gene. CDR3 length: 14 amino acids. V lost 4 bases to trimming and J lost 4 bases; unmatched junction nucleotides: 2. CDR3 sequence reads: CASSSDRATGELFF. DNA of the CDR3: TGTGCCAGCAGCTCGGACAGGGCCACCGGGGAGCTGTTTTTT.

This sequence joins TRBV24-1 and TRBJ2-3; 12 bases fit TRBD2. Germline V gene lookup returns CDR1 KGHDR and CDR2 SFDVKD. The trim removed 4 bases at V and 1 base at J, leaving 5 bases unmatched. This CDR3 is built from 17 residues. The CDR3 spells CATSEPSGRAGTDTQYF. CDR3 bases: TGTGCCACCAGTGAACCTAGCGGGAGGGCCGGCACAGATACGCAGTATTTT.

This chain links TRBV29-1 with TRBJ2-1, with D possibly matching TRBD2 (6 bases). Deletions cut 6 bases from V and 7 bases from J, with 7 bases between. Per germline, CDR1 SQVTM and CDR2 ANQGSEA. CDR3 length: 10 residues. The CDR3 DNA reads TGCAGCGTGACTAGGAATGAGCAGTTCTTC. Translating it yields CSVTRNEQFF.

J is TRBJ2-1 and V is TRBV11-2; weak D call: TRBD2 (6 bases). This CDR3 is 16 amino acids long. The germline V gene encodes CDR1 SGHAT and CDR2 FQNNGV. Trimming cost V 1 base and J 2 bases, with 12 bases left between them. The CDR3 sequence: CASSLGGWGAYNEQFF. In DNA form, the CDR3 reads TGTGCCAGCAGCTTAGGAGGGTGGGGGGCCTACAATGAGCAGTTCTTC.

CDR3 protein: CASSQVRDTGELFF. CDR3 DNA: TGCGCCAGCAGCCAAGTTAGGGACACCGGGGAGCTGTTTTTT. The V and J genes are TRBV4-1 and TRBJ2-2; no firm D call. This CDR3 contains 14 residues. The V gene's germline CDR1 is MGHRA and CDR2 YSYEKL. The V end was cut by 1 base, the J end by 3 bases, with 6 bases between.

The genes are TRBV15 and TRBJ1-3, with D perhaps TRBD1 (5 bases). Germline CDR1 reads LNHNV; CDR2 reads YYDKDF (reference sequence). Trimming removed 8 bases from V and 0 bases from J, with 14 bases in between. There are 15 residues in the CDR3. The CDR3 spells CATSERGDSGNTIYF. For the CDR3, the DNA is TGTGCCACCTCTGAAAGGGGCGACTCTGGAAACACCATATATTTT.

The J gene is TRBJ1-1, the V gene TRBV2, with 8 nucleotides matching TRBD1. Germline CDR1 reads SNHLY; CDR2 reads FYNNEI. Unmatched junction bases numbered 6, after V lost 2 bases and J lost 1 base. The CDR3 runs to 16 residues. CDR3 region: CASSERVQGGNTEAFF. CDR3 DNA: TGTGCCAGCAGTGAAAGGGTACAGGGGGGGAACACTGAAGCTTTCTTT. Full variable domain (rest looked up from reference TRBV2 and TRBJ1-1): EPEVTQTPSHQVTQMGQEVILRCVPISNHLYFYWYRQILGQKVEFLVSFYNNEISEKSEIFDDQFSVERPDGSNFTLKIRSTKLEDSAMYFCASSERVQGGNTEAFFGQGTRLTVV.

The genes are TRBV7-3 and TRBJ2-3; perhaps TRBD1 as D (6 bases). CDR3 length: 13 amino acids. V lost 4 bases, J lost 7 bases, and 12 bases lay in between. Germline loops: CDR1 SGHTA, CDR2 FQGTGA. The CDR3 loop is CASSSEGVNTQYF. The CDR3 bases are TGTGCCAGCAGCTCAGAGGGGGTAAATACGCAGTATTTT.

The chain combines TRBV5-6 with TRBJ1-3, with D possibly being TRBD1 (6 bases). This CDR3 is built from 16 residues. V lost 7 bases and J 1 base, leaving 18 bases between the germline ends. The germline gives CDR1 SGHDT, CDR2 YYEEEE. CDR3 in amino acids: CASSRDTRPSGNTIYF. DNA of the CDR3: TGTGCCAGCTCCCGGGACACAAGACCATCTGGAAACACCATATATTTT. The variable domain in full, with the rest retrieved from reference TRBV5-6 and TRBJ1-3, is DAGVTQSPTHLIKTRGQQVTLRCSPKSGHDTVSWYQQALGQGPQFIFQYYEEEERQRGNFPDRFSGHQFPNYSSELNVNALLLGDSALYLCASSRDTRPSGNTIYFGEGSWLTVV.

The V gene is TRBV6-1, the J gene TRBJ1-1, with a possible D match to TRBD1 (6 bases). The V and J ends lost 2 bases and 6 bases respectively, with 16 bases between them. The CDR3 sequence is 15 residues long. Germline assignment: CDR1 MNHNS and CDR2 SASEGT. The CDR3 reads CASSELRPGDAEAFF. DNA of the CDR3: TGTGCCAGCAGTGAACTTCGACCAGGGGATGCTGAAGCTTTCTTT.

The chain joins TRBV7-2 to TRBJ1-5, with D possibly TRBD1 on 6 matching bases. V dropped 2 bases and J dropped 7 bases, with 9 bases sitting between them. CDR1 SGHTA and CDR2 FQGNSA come from the germline V gene. The CDR3 sequence is 13 residues long. The chain's CDR3 is CASSLRDNQPQHF. For the CDR3, the DNA is TGTGCCAGCAGCTTAAGGGACAACCAGCCCCAGCATTTT.

This clone was detected a few times. The rearrangement joins TRBV7-2 to TRBJ1-2; TRBD1 might be the D (5 bases). In germline, CDR1 is SGHTA, CDR2 FQGNSA. Trimming took 1 base from V and 3 from J, leaving 9 bases between them. The CDR3 sequence is 14 residues long. The CDR3 DNA is TGTGCCAGCAGCTTAGACGGGGACTACTATGGCTACACCTTC. This translates into CASSLDGDYYGYTF.

The CDR3 is CASSPVWDRENTEAFF. As DNA, the CDR3 is TGCGCCAGCAGCCCTGTATGGGACAGAGAGAACACTGAAGCTTTCTTT. V is TRBV5-1 and J is TRBJ1-1, with 7 bases fitting TRBD1. The junction had 10 bases not matched to a gene; V was cut back by 4 bases and J by 1 base. This CDR3 has 16 amino acids. The germline gives CDR1 SGHRS, CDR2 YFSETQ. The whole variable domain, filled in from reference TRBV5-1 and TRBJ1-1, reads KAGVTQTPRYLIKTRGQQVTLSCSPISGHRSVSWYQQTPGQGLQFLFEYFSETQRNKGNFPGRFSGRQFSNSRSEMNVSTLELGDSALYLCASSPVWDRENTEAFFGQGTRLTVV.

V and J are TRBV30 and TRBJ2-3, with D unresolved. The V gene lost 0 bases and the J gene lost 0 bases, with 13 bases spanning the gap. Per germline, CDR1 GTSNPN and CDR2 SVGIG (reference sequence). The CDR3 sequence is 16 residues long. The CDR3 reads CAWSVGRDLSTDTQYF. The CDR3 bases are TGTGCCTGGAGTGTAGGGCGAGACCTTAGCACAGATACGCAGTATTTT.

The V and J genes are TRBV5-4 and TRBJ1-2; D gene unclear. Germline CDR1 and CDR2: SGHNT and YYREEE (reference sequence). The CDR3 runs 13 residues. The V end was cut by 0 bases, the J end by 7 bases, with 10 bases between. The CDR3 protein is CASSLVELPGYTF. DNA for the CDR3: TGTGCCAGCAGCTTGGTGGAGCTTCCTGGCTACACCTTC.

The DNA of the CDR3 is TGTGCCAGCAGCGTAGAACCAGGGGCCTCCTACGAGCAGTACTTC. It yields the protein CASSVEPGASYEQYF. The genes are TRBV9 and TRBJ2-7; D possibly corresponds to TRBD1 (6 bases). The V and J ends lost 0 bases and 0 bases respectively, with 10 bases between them. The CDR3 covers 15 residues. In germline, CDR1 is SGDLS, CDR2 YYNGEE.